This record looks at one T cell receptor beta chain sequence and its context. The sample comes from a study of CD8 T cells in ankylosing spondylitis. TCRdb used MiXCR to reprocess the 5' RACE reads, holding one entry per CDR3 protein. The sample has 300,000 to 350,000 distinct CDR3 sequences, less than 25% seen once. The germline V and J ends were trimmed by 3 bases and 2 bases, with 11 bases remaining between them. Germline V gene lookup returns CDR1 DFQATT and CDR2 SNEGSKA (reference sequence). The CDR3 length is 14 residues. The receptor was derived from a female donor with ankylosing spondylitis or in good health (not recorded which). The sample taken for sequencing was blood, either unsorted or a sorted T cell fraction (not recorded which). The genes are TRBV20-1 and TRBJ2-1; possible D gene TRBD2, 6 bases. The CDR3 loop reads CSASEGLTYNEQFF. For the CDR3, the DNA is TGCAGTGCTAGTGAGGGACTTACCTACAATGAGCAGTTCTTC.